The entry that follows covers one T cell receptor beta chain sequence. Its antigen remains unidentified. Looked up from germline, CDR1 is GTSNPN and CDR2 is SVGIG (reference sequence). The CDR3 has 14 amino acids. With V trimmed by 3 bases and J by 1 base, 4 bases remained unmatched. Primers for the PCR totalled 60 Vbeta and 13 Jbeta. The assay was immunoSEQ multiplex PCR, and TCRdb's table has in-frame clones only and misses some. This sample has approximately 220,000 clones, with around 83% found just once. This record comes from a study of cytomegalovirus exposure and HLA in healthy donors. Findings and limits, study-wide: In vitro data verified three CMV-associated chains as specific for CMV antigens.

This chain connects TRBV30 to TRBJ1-1, with 8 bases aligning to TRBD1. This receptor was taken from a girl aged 5-17 years in good health and CMV-seronegative. The specimen was PBMCs. The CDR3 spells CAWSSGTGNTEAFF. CDR3 nucleotide sequence: TGTGCCTGGAGCTCTGGGACAGGGAACACTGAAGCTTTCTTT.